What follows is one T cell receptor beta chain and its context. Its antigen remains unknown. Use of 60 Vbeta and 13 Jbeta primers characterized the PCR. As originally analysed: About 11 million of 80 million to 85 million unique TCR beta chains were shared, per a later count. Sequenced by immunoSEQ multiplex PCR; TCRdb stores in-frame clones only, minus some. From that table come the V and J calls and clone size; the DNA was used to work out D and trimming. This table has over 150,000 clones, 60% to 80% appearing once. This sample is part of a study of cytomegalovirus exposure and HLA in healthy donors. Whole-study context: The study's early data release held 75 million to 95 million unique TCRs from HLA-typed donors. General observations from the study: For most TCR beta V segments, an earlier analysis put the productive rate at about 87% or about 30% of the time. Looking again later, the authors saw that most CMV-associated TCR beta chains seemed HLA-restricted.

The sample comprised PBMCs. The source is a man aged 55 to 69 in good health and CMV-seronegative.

CDR3 protein: CASSVSGGAEPYGYTF. The CDR3 DNA reads as TGTGCCAGCAGCGTCTCTGGGGGCGCCGAACCCTATGGCTACACCTTC. The chain has TRBV9 and TRBJ1-2; possible D gene TRBD1, 6 bases. This CDR3 contains 16 residues. CDR1 SGDLS and CDR2 YYNGEE come from the germline V gene. V was pared by 2 bases and J by 4 bases, with 18 bases between.